This T cell receptor (beta chain) was recovered during a study of T-cell memory formation after mild COVID-19. Germline CDR1 and CDR2: DFQATT and SNEGSKA (reference sequence). V trimming: 3 bases; J trimming: 5 bases; junction bases outside the gene matches: 15. There are 17 residues in the CDR3. About this clonotype itself: Its specificity is not known.

Study-level results: Pre-infection memory held some responding clones, suggesting pre-existing cross-reactive T cells responded.

5'RACE primed at constant segments yielded TCR alpha and TCR beta cDNA libraries bearing sample barcodes and UMIs. A single record per CDR3 protein comes from TCRdb applying MiXCR to the 5' RACE reads. This table has 250,000 to 350,000 distinct CDR3 sequences, 15% to 20% appearing once. The sequenced sample was PBMCs or a T cell subset sorted from them (not recorded which). The J gene is TRBJ1-4, the V gene TRBV20-1; 7 nucleotides align to TRBD1. This receptor was taken from a man between 18 and 35 years old who had mild COVID-19 (a few samples of this study predate the infection). Cell type and time point are not known. CDR3 nucleotides: TGCAGTGCTAGGGGTGGTGTGCGGGACAGATGGAATGAAAAACTGTTTTTT. It is translated as CSARGGVRDRWNEKLFF.